The entry below gives a single T cell receptor (beta chain) sequence along with its context. Its antigen is not identified. Unique molecular identifiers tagged the TCR beta cDNA libraries. T cells numbering 1 to 10 million yielded cDNA molecules that totaled roughly 500,000. MiXCR, applied by TCRdb to the PCR reads, yields one record per CDR3 protein. The top ten hold about 1.8% of the sample, which has approximately 570,000 distinct CDR3 sequences, roughly 46% seen once. This CDR3 region has 15 residues. Germline assignment: CDR1 SNHLY and CDR2 FYNNEI. Trimming removed 8 bases at V and 0 bases at J, with 11 bases between. This sample was taken from a study of post-analysis software for immune sequencing data. Study results and caveats: In patients, TRBV5-6, TRBV5-1 and TRBV20-1 belonged to five or six TRBV segments found more frequently than in controls.

This chain uses TRBV2 with TRBJ2-6; D gene unclear. The sample was blood. The sequence derives from a girl under 18 with multiple sclerosis. The CDR3 is CASQPDPSGANVLTF. In DNA form, the CDR3 reads TGTGCCAGCCAACCTGACCCCTCTGGGGCCAACGTCCTGACTTTC.